This TCR beta chain was recovered during a study of CD8+CD57+ T cells in acquired aplastic anemia. Study in general: DNA per sorted CD4+ or CD8+ sample ranged about 0.17 to 27.4 ug, averaging approximately 3.3 ug.

CD8+CD57+ cell expansion, shown by flow cytometry, had occurred in the patients selected for sequencing. Germline V gene lookup returns CDR1 SGHAT and CDR2 FQNNGV. This CDR3 has 16 amino acids. Trimming took 0 bases from V and 7 from J, leaving 13 bases between them. Many counts were recorded for this clonotype. Its antigen is still unknown. Genomic DNA, serving as template, underwent TCR beta VDJ and CDR3 profiling. TCRdb re-analysed the reads in MiXCR, keeping a single row per CDR3 protein. The table shows 180,000 or so distinct CDR3 sequences, with approximately 48% occurring only once. General study findings and limits: Overlap between patients and controls comprised almost 30 CD8+ CDR3 sequences. For CD8+ Simpson's diversity, patients and controls showed no significant difference.

This clonotype originated in a human donor with aplastic anemia. Sample: sorted CD4+, CD8+, or CD8+CD57+ T cells (not recorded which) from PBMCs. The rearrangement joins TRBV11-2 to TRBJ1-6; tentatively, D is TRBD1 (5 bases). In nucleotides, the CDR3 is TGTGCCAGCAGCTTAGAGGGCCCAGGGTTAAATTCACCCCTCCACTTT. This translates into CASSLEGPGLNSPLHF.